Shown below are 2 T cell receptor beta chains from a single sample sequenced in a study of neoadjuvant nivolumab and ipilimumab in lung cancer. Measured with immunoSEQ multiplex PCR; TCRdb has only the in-frame clones, and not every one. The sample consists of approximately 13,000 clones, approximately 71% of them appearing once. Sequencing was performed on peripheral blood, taken after neoadjuvant nivolumab, alone or with ipilimumab, at or shortly before surgery. These receptors originate from an adult with non-small cell lung cancer.

The CDR3 region is CASSKQGSNVLTF. The CDR3 coding sequence is TGTGCCAGCAGCAAACAGGGATCCAACGTCCTGACTTTC. V usage is TRBV2 and J usage is TRBJ2-6; perhaps TRBD1 as D (6 bases). The CDR3 loop spans 13 amino acids. From germline, CDR1 is SNHLY and CDR2 FYNNEI. V lost 6 bases and J lost 8, with 11 bases in between.

In its sample, this clone was seen a few times. This sequence joins TRBV9 and TRBJ1-1, with a tentative D call TRBD1 (5 bases). Germline CDR1 is SGDLS and CDR2 is YYNGEE. The CDR3 is 12 amino acids. V lost 3 bases and J 3 bases, leaving 6 bases between the germline ends. The chain's CDR3 is CASSAGHTEAFF. The CDR3 DNA sequence: TGTGCCAGCAGCGCGGGACACACTGAAGCTTTCTTT.